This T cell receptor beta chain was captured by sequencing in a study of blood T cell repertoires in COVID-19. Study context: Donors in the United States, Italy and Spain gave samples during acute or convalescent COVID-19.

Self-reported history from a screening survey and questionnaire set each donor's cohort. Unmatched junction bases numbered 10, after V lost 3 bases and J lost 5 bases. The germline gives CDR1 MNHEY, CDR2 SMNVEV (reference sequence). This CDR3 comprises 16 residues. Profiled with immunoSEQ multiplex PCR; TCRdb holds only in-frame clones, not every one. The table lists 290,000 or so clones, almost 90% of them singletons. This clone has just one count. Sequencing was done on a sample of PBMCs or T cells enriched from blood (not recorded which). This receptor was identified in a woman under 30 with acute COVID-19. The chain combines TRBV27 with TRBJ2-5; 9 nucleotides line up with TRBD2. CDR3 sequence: CASSFVGVAGVETQYF. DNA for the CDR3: TGTGCCAGCAGTTTCGTTGGGGTAGCGGGAGTTGAGACCCAGTACTTC.